The rows below give T cell receptor beta chains drawn from one sample of a study of blood T cell repertoires in COVID-19. Clones were read by immunoSEQ multiplex PCR, and TCRdb kept only the in-frame ones, dropping some. The sample shows about 44,000 clones, around four fifths of them seen only once. Material for sequencing was peripheral blood. Every receptor here comes from a human donor in a cohort sampled during active COVID-19. The CDR3 runs from the conserved cysteine through the conserved F or W. The D gene is left open where the match is weak. For some rows the clone size is stated as once, few or many, or as a class when expanded; others skip it.

>TRBV16|TRBD1|.|TRBJ1-2
TGTGCCAGCAGCCAATCTAATCCGGGACAGGGGGCGCGTGGCTACACCTTC
CASSQSNPGQGARGYTF
>TRBV5-1|TRBD1|.|TRBJ2-1
TGCGCCAGCAGCTTGGGAACAGGGGGCTCCCGGAGCTCCTACAATGAGCAGTTCTTC
CASSLGTGGSRSSYNEQFF
>TRBV12-3/TRBV12-4|.|.|TRBJ2-7
TGTGCCAGCAGTTTGGTAGGGGTCGAGCAGTACTTC
CASSLVGVEQYF
>TRBV9|.|once|TRBJ2-7
TGTGCCAGCAGCGAGGGTTCTCCGGGGGGCAGGTACGAGCAGTACTTC
CASSEGSPGGRYEQYF
>TRBV5-6|.|.|TRBJ2-7
TGTGCCAGCAGCTCGGCCGGGGGGCCTTTATACGAGCAGTACTTC
CASSSAGGPLYEQYF
>TRBV5-4|TRBD2|.|TRBJ2-7
TGTGCCAGCAGCTTGGCGGGGAGGGACTCCTACGAGCAGTACTTC
CASSLAGRDSYEQYF
>TRBV28|.|once|TRBJ1-4
TGTGCCAGCAGACAGTACCTGAATGAAAAACTGTTTTTT
CASRQYLNEKLFF
>TRBV11-1|TRBD1|few|TRBJ1-2
TGTGCCAGCAGCTTCCCCGGGACAGGGAATGGCTACACCTTC
CASSFPGTGNGYTF
>TRBV12-3/TRBV12-4|.|.|TRBJ2-5
TGTGCCAGCAGCCCACAAGAGACCCAGTACTTC
CASSPQETQYF
>TRBV7-9|TRBD1|.|TRBJ2-3
TGTGCCAGCAGCTCCAGGACAGGGCTTAGCACAGATACGCAGTATTTT
CASSSRTGLSTDTQYF
>TRBV5-1|TRBD1|.|TRBJ1-2
TGCGCCAGCAGCTTGGGAGCGTTTGTTTCAGGGGGCGGAGGCTACACCTTC
CASSLGAFVSGGGGYTF
>TRBV9|TRBD1|.|TRBJ1-6
TGTGCCAGCAGCGTGGGTGACAGGGCGAATTCACCCCTCCACTTT
CASSVGDRANSPLHF
>TRBV27|.|.|TRBJ1-4
TGTGCCAGCAGTTCTCCCTGGAGTCAAGATGAAAAACTGTTTTTT
CASSSPWSQDEKLFF
>TRBV6-5|.|few|TRBJ1-3
TGTGCCAGCAGTCAACAGGAGAGCTCTGGAAACACCATATATTTT
CASSQQESSGNTIYF
>TRBV6-6|TRBD1|.|TRBJ1-5
TGTGCCAGCAGCCGACAGGGCAGCAATCAGCCCCAGCATTTT
CASSRQGSNQPQHF
>TRBV5-1|TRBD1|.|TRBJ1-1
TGCGCCAGCAGCTGGGACAGTGGGTCTATGAACACTGAAGCTTTCTTT
CASSWDSGSMNTEAFF
>TRBV7-9|TRBD1|.|TRBJ2-6
TGTGCCAGCAGCGCCTTCGGGGTGACAGGGTCTGGGGCCAACGTCCTGACTTTC
CASSAFGVTGSGANVLTF
>TRBV5-4|.|once|TRBJ1-2
TGTGCCAGCAGCTTGGGCGGAACTAACTATGGCTACACCTTC
CASSLGGTNYGYTF
>TRBV2|TRBD1|.|TRBJ2-7
TGTGCCAGCAGTGACAAGCACCGCGGGACAGGGACCTACGAGCAGTACTTC
CASSDKHRGTGTYEQYF
>TRBV5-1|TRBD1|few|TRBJ1-4
TGCGCCAGCAGTTCGGGACAGGGAGATGAAAAACTGTTTTTT
CASSSGQGDEKLFF
>TRBV28|TRBD1|once|TRBJ1-1
TGTGCCAGCAGCCGAACAGGGGGCTATGTGGCTTTCTTT
CASSRTGGYVAFF
>TRBV24-1|.|once|TRBJ1-5
TGTGCCACCAGTGACGCGTATAGCAATCAGCCCCAGCATTTT
CATSDAYSNQPQHF
>TRBV4-3|.|once|TRBJ1-2
TGCGCCAGCAGCCAAGGGGCCGCAGGGGCAACGGGCTACACCTTC
CASSQGAAGATGYTF